This T cell receptor (beta chain) is drawn from a study of cytomegalovirus exposure and HLA in healthy donors. Overall study findings and caveats: On later analysis, the bulk of CMV-associated TCR beta chains appeared to be HLA-restricted.

Both 60 Vbeta primers and 13 Jbeta primers went into the PCR. Sequencing used immunoSEQ multiplex PCR; TCRdb keeps in-frame clones, though not all of them. This repertoire comprises 150,000 or so clones; its ten largest clones make up around 1.5%. About this clone itself: Its target is not known.

This CDR3 comprises 15 residues. The junction had 9 bases not matched to a gene; V was cut back by 4 bases and J by 3 bases. CDR1 SGDLS and CDR2 YYNGEE come from the germline V gene. V is TRBV9 and J is TRBJ1-2; TRBD1 aligns across 7 bases. The specimen was PBMCs. This TCR was recovered from a woman in her forties or fifties in good health and CMV-seronegative. The chain's CDR3 is CASSINRGSDYGYTF. The CDR3 coding sequence is TGTGCCAGCAGCATCAACAGGGGAAGTGACTATGGCTACACCTTC.